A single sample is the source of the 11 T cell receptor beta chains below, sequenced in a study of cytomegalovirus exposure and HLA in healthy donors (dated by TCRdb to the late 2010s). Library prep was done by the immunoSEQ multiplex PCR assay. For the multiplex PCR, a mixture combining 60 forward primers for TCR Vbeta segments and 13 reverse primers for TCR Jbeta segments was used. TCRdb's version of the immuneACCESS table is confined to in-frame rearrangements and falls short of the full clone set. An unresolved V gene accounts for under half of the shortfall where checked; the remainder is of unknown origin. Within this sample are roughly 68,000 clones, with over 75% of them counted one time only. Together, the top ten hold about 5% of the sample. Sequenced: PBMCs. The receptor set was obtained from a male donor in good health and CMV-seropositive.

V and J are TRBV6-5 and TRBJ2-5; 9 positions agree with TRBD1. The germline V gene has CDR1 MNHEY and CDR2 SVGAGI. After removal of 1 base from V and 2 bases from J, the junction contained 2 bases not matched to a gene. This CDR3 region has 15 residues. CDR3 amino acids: CASSYLGTGQETQYF. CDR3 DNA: TGTGCCAGCAGTTACTTAGGGACAGGGCAAGAGACCCAGTACTTC.

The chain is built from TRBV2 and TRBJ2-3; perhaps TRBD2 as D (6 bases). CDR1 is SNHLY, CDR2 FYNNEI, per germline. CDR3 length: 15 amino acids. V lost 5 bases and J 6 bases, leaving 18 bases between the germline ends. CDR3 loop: CASSLTSGLRDTQYF. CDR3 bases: TGTGCCAGCAGTTTGACAAGCGGGCTTCGTGATACGCAGTATTTT. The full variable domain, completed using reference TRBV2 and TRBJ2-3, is EPEVTQTPSHQVTQMGQEVILRCVPISNHLYFYWYRQILGQKVEFLVSFYNNEISEKSEIFDDQFSVERPDGSNFTLKIRSTKLEDSAMYFCASSLTSGLRDTQYFGPGTRLTVL.

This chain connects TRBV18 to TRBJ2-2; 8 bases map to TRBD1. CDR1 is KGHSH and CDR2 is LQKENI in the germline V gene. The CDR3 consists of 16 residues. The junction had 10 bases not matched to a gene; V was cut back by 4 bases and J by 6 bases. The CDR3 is CASSRAGQGSSGELFF. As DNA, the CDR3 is TGTGCCAGCTCACGAGCAGGACAGGGATCCTCCGGGGAGCTGTTTTTT. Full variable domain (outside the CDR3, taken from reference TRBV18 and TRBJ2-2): NAGVMQNPRHLVRRRGQEARLRCSPMKGHSHVYWYRQLPEEGLKFMVYLQKENIIDESGMPKERFSAEFPKEGPSILRIQQVVRGDSAAYFCASSRAGQGSSGELFFGEGSRLTVL.

For the CDR3, the DNA is TGTGCCAGCAGTCAAACACGGAGGGGCACTGAAGCTTTCTTT. Its protein is CASSQTRRGTEAFF. The chain uses TRBV6-5 and TRBJ1-1; the D gene is possibly TRBD1 (5 bases). Deletions cut 5 bases from V and 4 bases from J, with 14 bases between. The germline V gene has CDR1 MNHEY and CDR2 SVGAGI. This CDR3 spans 14 amino acids.

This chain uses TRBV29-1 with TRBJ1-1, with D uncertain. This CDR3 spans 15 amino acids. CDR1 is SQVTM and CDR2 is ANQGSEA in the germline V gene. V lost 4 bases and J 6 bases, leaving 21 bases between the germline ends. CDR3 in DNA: TGCAGCGTTGGGAACAGAGGTACGGGGAGCGCTGAAGCTTTCTTT. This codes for CSVGNRGTGSAEAFF. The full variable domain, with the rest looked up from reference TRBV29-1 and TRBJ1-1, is SAVISQKPSRDICQRGTSLTIQCQVDSQVTMMFWYRQQPGQSLTLIATANQGSEATYESGFVIDKFPISRPNLTFSTLTVSNMSPEDSSIYLCSVGNRGTGSAEAFFGQGTRLTVV.

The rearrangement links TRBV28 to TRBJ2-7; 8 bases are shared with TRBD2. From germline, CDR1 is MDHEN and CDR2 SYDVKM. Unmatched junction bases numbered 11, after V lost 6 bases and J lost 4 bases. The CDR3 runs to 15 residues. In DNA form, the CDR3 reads TGTGCCAGCAGCCCGACCGGACTAGCTTCATACGAGCAGTACTTC. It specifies CASSPTGLASYEQYF.

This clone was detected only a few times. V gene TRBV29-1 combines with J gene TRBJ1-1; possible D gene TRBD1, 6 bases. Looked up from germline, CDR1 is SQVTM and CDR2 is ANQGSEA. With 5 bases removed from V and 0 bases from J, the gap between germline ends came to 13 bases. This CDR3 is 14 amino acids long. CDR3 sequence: CSVRTDTMNTEAFF. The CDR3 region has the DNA TGCAGCGTTAGGACAGATACAATGAACACTGAAGCTTTCTTT.

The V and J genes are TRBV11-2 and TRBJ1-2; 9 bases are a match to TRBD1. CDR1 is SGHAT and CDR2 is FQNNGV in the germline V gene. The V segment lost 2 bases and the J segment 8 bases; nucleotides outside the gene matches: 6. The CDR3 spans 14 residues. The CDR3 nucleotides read TGTGCCAGCAGCTTAACCTCGACAGGGGGAGGCTACACCTTC. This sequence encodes CASSLTSTGGGYTF.

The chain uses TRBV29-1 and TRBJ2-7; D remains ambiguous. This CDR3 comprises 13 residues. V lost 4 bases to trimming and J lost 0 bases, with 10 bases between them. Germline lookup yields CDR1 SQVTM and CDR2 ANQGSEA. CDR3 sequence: CSVVWANSYEQYF. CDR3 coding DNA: TGCAGCGTTGTCTGGGCAAACTCCTACGAGCAGTACTTC.

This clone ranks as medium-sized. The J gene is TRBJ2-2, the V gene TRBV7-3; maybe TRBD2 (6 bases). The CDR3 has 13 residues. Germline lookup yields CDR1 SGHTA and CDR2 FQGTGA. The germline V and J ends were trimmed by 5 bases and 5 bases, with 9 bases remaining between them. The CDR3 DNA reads TGTGCCAGCAGCCCCGCGGGGACCGGGGAGCTGTTTTTT. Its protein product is CASSPAGTGELFF.

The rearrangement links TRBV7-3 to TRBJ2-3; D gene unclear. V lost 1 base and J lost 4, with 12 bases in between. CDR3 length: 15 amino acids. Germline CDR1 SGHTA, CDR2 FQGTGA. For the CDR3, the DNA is TGTGCCAGCAGCTTAAGGCCCGGCGGCGCAGATACGCAGTATTTT. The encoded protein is CASSLRPGGADTQYF.